These 9 T cell receptor beta chains were sequenced from one sample in a study of response to subunit inactivated influenza vaccine. TCRdb used MiXCR to reprocess the RT-PCR reads, holding one entry per CDR3 protein. The sample shows under 500,000 distinct CDR3 sequences, over 9.5% of them seen only once. The specimen was PBMCs from blood, collected 40 to 50 days after vaccination. The receptors derive from a man aged 50 to 60 who received an inactivated influenza vaccine.

This clonotype was observed a handful of times. The chain recombines TRBV12-3 or TRBV12-4 with TRBJ2-2; D not certain. Trimming removed 6 bases from V and 3 bases from J, with 8 bases in between. This CDR3 is built from 13 residues. The CDR3 DNA reads TGTGCCAGCAGAACTAAGGACACCGGGGAGCTGTTTTTT. It is translated as CASRTKDTGELFF.

This clonotype was detected many times. V is TRBV29-1 and J is TRBJ1-4, with TRBD1 as a possible D gene (5 bases). V lost 6 bases to trimming and J lost 3 bases, with 20 bases between them. The germline V gene has CDR1 SQVTM and CDR2 ANQGSEA. The CDR3 consists of 16 residues. This CDR3 reads CSVRPSAGGANEKLFF. The CDR3 bases are TGCAGCGTAAGGCCCTCCGCGGGGGGTGCTAATGAAAAACTGTTTTTT. Together with reference TRBV29-1 and TRBJ1-4, the CDR3 gives the full variable domain: SAVISQKPSRDICQRGTSLTIQCQVDSQVTMMFWYRQQPGQSLTLIATANQGSEATYESGFVIDKFPISRPNLTFSTLTVSNMSPEDSSIYLCSVRPSAGGANEKLFFGSGTQLSVL.

This clonotype was seen a handful of times. The chain combines TRBV6-1 with TRBJ2-2, with TRBD1 identical over 9 bases. Germline V gene sequence: CDR1 MNHNS, CDR2 SASEGT. With V trimmed by 5 bases and J by 6 bases, 7 bases remained unmatched. This CDR3 region has 15 residues. The CDR3 is CASSRDRVFPGELFF. CDR3 bases: TGTGCCAGCAGTCGGGACAGGGTTTTTCCCGGGGAGCTGTTTTTT.

This clonotype has only a few counts. The chain joins TRBV5-1 to TRBJ1-2; TRBD1 is a possible D gene (5 bases). Germline-derived CDR1 and CDR2 are SGHRS and YFSETQ. The CDR3 contains 15 residues. Trimming pared 4 bases from V and 2 bases from J, leaving 15 bases between. The CDR3 bases are TGCGCCAGCAGCCCCGGGGACGGACGAAACTATGGCTACACCTTC. Protein sequence: CASSPGDGRNYGYTF.

The chain has TRBV12-3 or TRBV12-4 and TRBJ2-2; D unclear. V lost 7 bases and J lost 6, with 12 bases in between. The CDR3 is 13 residues long. The DNA of the CDR3 is TGTGCCAGCACCCTTGGGTCCGCCGGGGAGCTGTTTTTT. Residues: CASTLGSAGELFF.

This clonotype was observed a few times. This rearrangement joins TRBV12-3 or TRBV12-4 to TRBJ1-5; possible D gene TRBD1, 6 bases. V was cut by 6 bases and J by 7 bases, with 16 bases left in between. The CDR3 is 14 residues long. CDR3 bases: TGTGCCAGCAGAATGGGAACAGGGAGCCAGCCCCAGCATTTT. Translating it yields CASRMGTGSQPQHF.

This clonotype showed up just a few times. The genes are TRBV11-2 and TRBJ2-7; 8 nucleotides line up with TRBD1. V trimming: 4 bases; J trimming: 0 bases; junction bases outside the gene matches: 14. Per the germline V gene, CDR1 is SGHAT and CDR2 is FQNNGV. The CDR3 is 18 amino acids. For the CDR3, the DNA is TGTGCCAGCAGCTCTCGGGGCCGGGACAGGCGTAGCTCCTACGAGCAGTACTTC. Encoded protein: CASSSRGRDRRSSYEQYF.

This clonotype has just a few counts. The V and J genes are TRBV12-3 or TRBV12-4 and TRBJ2-1; TRBD2 agrees at 14 bases. CDR3 length equals 15 residues. The V segment lost 6 bases and the J segment 9 bases; nucleotides outside the gene matches: 7. The CDR3 sequence: CASSTGLAGVLEQFF. In DNA, the CDR3 is TGTGCCAGCAGCACGGGACTAGCGGGGGTTCTTGAGCAGTTCTTC.

With regard to this clonotype: A single base separates this from a much larger clone, so it may be a read error. The chain carries TRBV10-3 and TRBJ2-7; maybe TRBD2 (7 bases). CDR3 size: 14 residues. Germline V gene sequence: CDR1 ENHRY, CDR2 SYGVKD. This CDR3 is CAIRDKGGLYEQYF. The CDR3 DNA follows: TGTGCCATCCGTGATAAGGGGGGACTATACGAGCAGTACTTC.